The 20 T cell receptor beta chains given below trace back to one sample, sequenced in a study of T-cell memory formation after mild COVID-19. TCRdb re-called the 5' RACE reads with MiXCR, one entry per CDR3 protein. Of just over 60,000 distinct CDR3 sequences in the sample, about a tenth were seen once. Material for sequencing was PBMCs or a T cell subset sorted from them (not recorded which). These receptor sequences come from a man aged 18 to 35 who had mild COVID-19 (a few samples of this study predate the infection). Cell type and time point are not known.

This clonotype was counted only a few times. The gene calls are TRBV7-3 and TRBJ1-1, with D tentatively TRBD1 (6 bases). The germline gives CDR1 SGHTA, CDR2 FQGTGA. V was trimmed by 4 bases and J by 6 bases, leaving 15 bases between them. The CDR3 sequence is 14 residues long. The CDR3 protein is CASSSGQMSSEAFF. CDR3 nucleotide sequence: TGTGCCAGCAGCTCTGGACAGATGAGCTCTGAAGCTTTCTTT.

This clonotype was counted many times. The V call is TRBV5-1, the J call TRBJ2-5; D unresolved. V lost 0 bases and J lost 1, with 7 bases in between. CDR1 and CDR2 from the germline V gene are SGHRS and YFSETQ. The CDR3 has 14 amino acids. CDR3 sequence: CASSLGASQETQYF. CDR3 in DNA: TGCGCCAGCAGCTTGGGGGCGAGCCAAGAGACCCAGTACTTC.

This clonotype was found a few times. The CDR3 here is CAISQTSGGTDTQYF. The CDR3 coding sequence is TGTGCCATCAGTCAGACTAGCGGGGGAACAGATACGCAGTATTTT. V usage is TRBV10-3 and J usage is TRBJ2-3; 12 nucleotides agree with TRBD2. The V gene end was trimmed by 5 bases and the J gene end by 3 bases; junction bases not matched to a gene: 3. CDR3 length equals 15 residues. Germline CDR1 reads ENHRY; CDR2 reads SYGVKD.

This clonotype is medium-sized within its sample. This chain uses TRBV5-4 with TRBJ2-3; D call uncertain. The germline V and J ends were trimmed by 2 bases and 2 bases, with 9 bases remaining between them. Germline V gene sequence: CDR1 SGHNT, CDR2 YYREEE (reference sequence). The CDR3 totals 14 residues. The CDR3 loop reads CASSFPEITDTQYF. CDR3 nucleotides: TGTGCCAGCAGCTTTCCCGAGATCACAGATACGCAGTATTTT. Together with reference TRBV5-4 and TRBJ2-3, the CDR3 gives the full variable domain: ETGVTQSPTHLIKTRGQQVTLRCSSQSGHNTVSWYQQALGQGPQFIFQYYREEENGRGNFPPRFSGLQFPNYSSELNVNALELDDSALYLCASSFPEITDTQYFGPGTRLTVL.

This chain uses TRBV2 with TRBJ1-6; 7 bases align to TRBD1. The CDR3 is made up of 16 amino acids. V dropped 3 bases and J dropped 9; count of bases not matched to a gene: 11. CDR1 and CDR2 (germline): SNHLY, FYNNEI. The CDR3 here is CASSDLLQGTGSPLHF. For the CDR3, the DNA is TGTGCCAGCAGTGACCTATTACAGGGGACCGGTTCACCCCTCCACTTT.

V gene TRBV6-2 or TRBV6-3 combines with J gene TRBJ1-2; unclear D gene. Deletions cut 6 bases from V and 4 bases from J, with 6 bases between. From germline, CDR1 is MNHEY and CDR2 SVGEGT. The CDR3 has 11 amino acids. CDR3 nucleotides: TGTGCCAGCAGGACCGGCTATGGCTACACCTTC. Its translation: CASRTGYGYTF.

This clonotype has at least ten counts. The gene calls are TRBV10-3 and TRBJ2-5; D is uncertain. Trimming took off 3 bases at V and 8 bases at J, with 7 bases between the two ends. CDR1 and CDR2 from the germline V gene are ENHRY and SYGVKD. The CDR3 length is 11 residues. The DNA for the CDR3 is TGTGCCATCAGTGATGGGTTAACCCAGTACTTC. It specifies CAISDGLTQYF.

CDR3 coding DNA: TGTGCCAGCAGCTTTAACAGGAGCTATGGCTACACCTTC. As protein: CASSFNRSYGYTF. J is TRBJ1-2 and V is TRBV11-2, with D tentatively TRBD1 (5 bases). Germline CDR1 SGHAT, CDR2 FQNNGV. This CDR3 spans 13 amino acids. Trimming left V 3 bases short and J 4 bases short, with 9 bases between.

This clonotype appeared a few times. This rearrangement joins TRBV5-1 to TRBJ2-1; 10 bases align to TRBD2. The CDR3 has 15 amino acids. With 2 bases clipped from V and 3 bases from J, the junction kept 2 bases outside the gene matches. In germline, CDR1 is SGHRS, CDR2 YFSETQ. DNA of the CDR3: TGCGCCAGCAGCTTTAGCGGGGGGTACTACAATGAGCAGTTCTTC. This encodes CASSFSGGYYNEQFF.

This clonotype was seen repeatedly, ten times or more. The V gene is TRBV20-1, the J gene TRBJ2-6; 11 nucleotides match TRBD1. This CDR3 has 15 amino acids. Germline V gene sequence: CDR1 DFQATT, CDR2 SNEGSKA (reference sequence). V gave up 4 bases and J gave up 2 bases; unmatched junction bases: 1. Written as DNA, the CDR3 is TGCAGTGCTATGGACAGGGGGCCTGGGGCCAACGTCCTGACTTTC. This codes for CSAMDRGPGANVLTF.

This clonotype occurred a few times. CDR3 in DNA: TGCAGTGCTCAGACAGGGTCTGACAATGAGCAGTTCTTC. Its translation is CSAQTGSDNEQFF. The chain combines TRBV20-1 with TRBJ2-1, with 7 bases that match TRBD1. V lost 5 bases to trimming and J lost 5 bases; unmatched junction nucleotides: 6. The CDR3 consists of 13 residues. Germline loops: CDR1 DFQATT, CDR2 SNEGSKA (reference sequence).

The rearrangement uses TRBV6-5 and TRBJ2-5; 12 positions match TRBD1. V gave up 0 bases and J gave up 5 bases; unmatched junction bases: 7. Germline lookup yields CDR1 MNHEY and CDR2 SVGAGI. CDR3 size: 17 residues. DNA for the CDR3: TGTGCCAGCAGTTACTCGGGGACAGGGGGCTTGGGGGAGACCCAGTACTTC. The encoded protein is CASSYSGTGGLGETQYF.

This sequence joins TRBV28 and TRBJ2-2; D is unresolved. The CDR3 length is 16 residues. Per germline, CDR1 MDHEN and CDR2 SYDVKM. The V and J ends lost 5 bases and 1 base respectively, with 14 bases between them. CDR3 sequence: CASSLLWQMNTGELFF. CDR3 nucleotide sequence: TGTGCCAGCAGTCTCCTCTGGCAGATGAACACCGGGGAGCTGTTTTTT.

The gene calls are TRBV10-3 and TRBJ2-6, with D possibly TRBD2 on 6 matching bases. CDR1 is ENHRY and CDR2 is SYGVKD in the germline V gene. This CDR3 is built from 14 residues. The germline V and J ends were trimmed by 7 bases and 1 base, with 8 bases remaining between them. The CDR3 bases are TGTGCCATCATGGGGGGATCTGGGGCCAACGTCCTGACTTTC. Protein product: CAIMGGSGANVLTF.

There are a few counts of this clonotype. The V and J genes are TRBV12-3 or TRBV12-4 and TRBJ1-1, with D maybe TRBD1 (6 bases). Trimming took off 8 bases at V and 12 bases at J, with 16 bases between the two ends. This CDR3 has 11 amino acids. The CDR3 bases are TGTGCCAGCGGTACAGGGAGGAAGTCTTTCTTT. As protein: CASGTGRKSFF.

DNA for the CDR3: TGTGCCACCGGGCTCGGGGAGCAGTTCTTC. Encoded protein: CATGLGEQFF. This rearrangement joins TRBV5-5 to TRBJ2-1; D gene ambiguous. The germline gives CDR1 SGHKS, CDR2 YYEKEE (reference sequence). There are 10 residues in the CDR3. The V and J ends lost 9 bases and 10 bases respectively, with 11 bases between them.

This clonotype occurred many times. The chain couples TRBV4-3 to TRBJ2-1; no definite D call. The CDR3 runs to 17 residues. V lost 2 bases and J lost 1, with 15 bases in between. The germline gives CDR1 LGHNA, CDR2 YSLEER. CDR3 region: CASSQTLLWGSYNEQFF. As DNA, the CDR3 is TGCGCCAGCAGCCAAACCCTCCTGTGGGGTTCCTACAATGAGCAGTTCTTC.

The V and J genes are TRBV11-2 and TRBJ2-5; no definite D call. The CDR3 runs to 12 residues. Per the germline V gene, CDR1 is SGHAT and CDR2 is FQNNGV. Trimming pared 1 base from V and 2 bases from J, leaving 2 bases between. This CDR3 reads CASSLVQETQYF. The CDR3 bases are TGTGCCAGCAGCTTAGTACAAGAGACCCAGTACTTC. Based on the CDR3 plus reference TRBV11-2 and TRBJ2-5, the full variable domain is EAGVAQSPRYKIIEKRQSVAFWCNPISGHATLYWYQQILGQGPKLLIQFQNNGVVDDSQLPKDRFSAERLKGVDSTLKIQPAKLEDSAVYLCASSLVQETQYFGPGTRLLVL.

The rearrangement uses TRBV6-1 and TRBJ2-6; the D gene is possibly TRBD1 (5 bases). The germline V gene has CDR1 MNHNS and CDR2 SASEGT. The CDR3 contains 15 residues. V was clipped by 4 bases and J by 0 bases, with 7 bases between them. CDR3 nucleotide sequence: TGTGCCAGCAGTGCTAGGGGCTCTGGGGCCAACGTCCTGACTTTC. Residues: CASSARGSGANVLTF.

This clonotype occurred many times. This chain links TRBV7-8 with TRBJ1-1, with unresolved D. V was shortened by 5 bases and J by 4 bases, with 14 bases between the two germline ends. In germline, CDR1 is SGHVS, CDR2 FQNEAQ. This CDR3 spans 14 amino acids. The CDR3 nucleotides are TGTGCCAGCAGCCCCATTTACCGAAGCACTGAAGCTTTCTTT. It translates to CASSPIYRSTEAFF.